This paragraph reports one T cell receptor (beta chain). As yet, its antigen is unknown. This sample was included in a study of Ad26.COV2.S vaccination and SARS-CoV-2 variants. The study, taken as a whole, reports: The TCR breadth and depth analyses may have produced an underestimate of total T cell responses.

This table comes from immunoSEQ multiplex PCR, and its TCRdb copy is limited to in-frame clones, with some not included. This sample has 180,000 or so clones, with approximately 90% found just once. CDR1 is SEHNR, CDR2 FQNEAQ, per germline (reference sequence). This CDR3 has 13 residues. Between the trimmed V and J ends, which lost 5 bases and 4 bases, there was a span of 11 bases. This sample comprised peripheral blood, obtained after recovery from COVID-19. The V and J genes are TRBV7-9 and TRBJ1-1, with TRBD1 as a possible D gene (5 bases). The sequence came from a human donor who had recovered from COVID-19. The CDR3 DNA reads TGTGCCAGCAGCCAGGGAATGCGCACTGAAGCTTTCTTT. Translating gives CASSQGMRTEAFF.